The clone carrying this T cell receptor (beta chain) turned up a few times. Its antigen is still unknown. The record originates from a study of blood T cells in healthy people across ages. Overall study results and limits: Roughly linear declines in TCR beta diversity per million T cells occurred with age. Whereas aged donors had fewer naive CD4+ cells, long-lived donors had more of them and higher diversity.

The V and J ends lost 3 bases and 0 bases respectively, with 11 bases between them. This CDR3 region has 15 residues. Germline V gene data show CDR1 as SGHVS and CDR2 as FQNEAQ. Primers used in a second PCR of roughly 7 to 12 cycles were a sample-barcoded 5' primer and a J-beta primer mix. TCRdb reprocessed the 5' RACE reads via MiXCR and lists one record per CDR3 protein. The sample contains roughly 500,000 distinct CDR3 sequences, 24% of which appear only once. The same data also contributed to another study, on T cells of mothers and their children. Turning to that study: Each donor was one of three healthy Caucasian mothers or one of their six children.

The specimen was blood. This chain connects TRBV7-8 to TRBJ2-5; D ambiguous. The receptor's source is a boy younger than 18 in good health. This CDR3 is CASSFEKEYQETQYF. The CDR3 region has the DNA TGTGCCAGCAGCTTTGAAAAGGAGTACCAAGAGACCCAGTACTTC.